This T cell receptor (beta chain) was found in a study of OX40 agonist ivuxolimab in advanced cancers. General study points: Clonal expansion among partial responders at 0.1-3.0 mg/kg ranked near the lowest.

The CDR3 runs to 16 residues. Per the germline V gene, CDR1 is SGDLS and CDR2 is YYNGEE. V was clipped by 3 bases and J by 8 bases; unmatched bases: 11. Regarding this clone: Antigen specificity is unknown.

Autoimmune disease history or systemic immunosuppression was exclusionary. TCRdb's table, derived via immunoSEQ multiplex PCR, lists solely in-frame clones and lacks some. The repertoire has 5,000 to 6,000 clones, roughly 67% of them found once; the top ten carry 69%. The sample in question was CD4+ or CD8+ T cells sorted from blood, obtained in a trial of the OX40 agonist ivuxolimab. This chain uses TRBV9 with TRBJ2-1, with TRBD2 matching 10 bases. The receptor was derived from an adult with an advanced solid tumor such as melanoma, head and neck, liver or kidney cancer. The CDR3 loop reads CASSAEAGGPFDEQFF. CDR3 coding DNA: TGTGCCAGCAGCGCGGAAGCGGGGGGGCCTTTCGATGAGCAGTTCTTC.